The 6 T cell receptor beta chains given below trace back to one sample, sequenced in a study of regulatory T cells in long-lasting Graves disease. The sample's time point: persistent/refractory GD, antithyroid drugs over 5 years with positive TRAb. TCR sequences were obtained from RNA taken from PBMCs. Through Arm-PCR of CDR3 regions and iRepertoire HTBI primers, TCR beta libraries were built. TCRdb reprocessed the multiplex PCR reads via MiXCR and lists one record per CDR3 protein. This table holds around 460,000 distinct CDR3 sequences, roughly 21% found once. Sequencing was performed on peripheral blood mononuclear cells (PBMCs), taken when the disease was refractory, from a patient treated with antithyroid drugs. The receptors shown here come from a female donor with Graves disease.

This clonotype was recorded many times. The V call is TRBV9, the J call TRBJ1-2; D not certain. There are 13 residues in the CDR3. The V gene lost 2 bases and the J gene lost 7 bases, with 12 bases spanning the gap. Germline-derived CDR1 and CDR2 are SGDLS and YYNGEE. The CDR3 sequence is CASSVHEGSGYTF. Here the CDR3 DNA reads TGTGCCAGCAGCGTTCATGAGGGAAGTGGCTACACCTTC.

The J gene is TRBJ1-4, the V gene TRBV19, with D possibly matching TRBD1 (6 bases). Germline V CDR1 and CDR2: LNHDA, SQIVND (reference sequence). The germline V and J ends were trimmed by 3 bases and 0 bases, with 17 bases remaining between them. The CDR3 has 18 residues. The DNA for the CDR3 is TGTGCCAGTAGTATGGAAGGACAGACCTTTGCAACTAATGAAAAACTGTTTTTT. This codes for CASSMEGQTFATNEKLFF.

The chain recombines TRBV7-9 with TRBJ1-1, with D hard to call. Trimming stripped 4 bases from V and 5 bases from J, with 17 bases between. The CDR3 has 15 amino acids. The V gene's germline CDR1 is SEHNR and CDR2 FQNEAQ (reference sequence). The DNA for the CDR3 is TGTGCCAGCAGCTCTGGGCCGATCAGAAGTACTGAAGCTTTCTTT. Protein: CASSSGPIRSTEAFF.

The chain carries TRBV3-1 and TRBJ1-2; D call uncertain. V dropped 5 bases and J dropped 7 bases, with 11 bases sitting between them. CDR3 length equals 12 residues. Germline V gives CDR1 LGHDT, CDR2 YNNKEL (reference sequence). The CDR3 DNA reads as TGTGCCAGCAGCTTGGGCGGCGCTGGCTACACCTTC. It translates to CASSLGGAGYTF.

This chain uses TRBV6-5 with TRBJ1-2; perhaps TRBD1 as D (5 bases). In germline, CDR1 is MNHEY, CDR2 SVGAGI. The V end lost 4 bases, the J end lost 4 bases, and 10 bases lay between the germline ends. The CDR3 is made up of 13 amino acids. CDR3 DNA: TGTGCCAGCAGTTTGCGGGGCACCTATGGCTACACCTTC. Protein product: CASSLRGTYGYTF.

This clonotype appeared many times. CDR3 region: CASRPHRQGPNEKLFF. The DNA for the CDR3 is TGTGCCAGCAGACCTCATCGACAGGGCCCTAATGAAAAACTGTTTTTT. The V and J genes are TRBV28 and TRBJ1-4; 7 bases map to TRBD1. Looked up from germline, CDR1 is MDHEN and CDR2 is SYDVKM. CDR3 length equals 16 residues. The J segment lost 3 bases and the V segment lost 6 bases, leaving 10 bases of the junction unmatched.